This TCR beta chain was profiled in a study of early T cells in non-severe SARS-CoV-2 infection. Overall study: The chains were unpaired, and the sequenced material was bulk RNA from unsorted whole blood.

This CDR3 has 17 residues. CDR1 and CDR2 from the germline V gene are DFQATT and SNEGSKA (reference sequence). V lost 0 bases and J lost 5, with 20 bases in between. Molecules of cDNA were individually given unique molecular identifiers that were attached to them. TCRdb processed the 5' RACE reads anew with MiXCR; each CDR3 protein has one entry. The sample lists approximately 67,000 distinct CDR3 sequences, 11% occurring once. This clonotype has at least ten counts. The sequence was obtained from an adult who was a healthcare worker with PCR-confirmed SARS-CoV-2 infection or an uninfected control (not recorded which). Material: whole blood. V gene TRBV20-1 combines with J gene TRBJ2-1, with D perhaps matching TRBD1 or TRBD2 (5 bases each). The CDR3 sequence is CSARDRGWITTDNEQFF. The CDR3 nucleotides are TGCAGTGCTAGAGATCGGGGCTGGATCACGACCGACAATGAGCAGTTCTTC.